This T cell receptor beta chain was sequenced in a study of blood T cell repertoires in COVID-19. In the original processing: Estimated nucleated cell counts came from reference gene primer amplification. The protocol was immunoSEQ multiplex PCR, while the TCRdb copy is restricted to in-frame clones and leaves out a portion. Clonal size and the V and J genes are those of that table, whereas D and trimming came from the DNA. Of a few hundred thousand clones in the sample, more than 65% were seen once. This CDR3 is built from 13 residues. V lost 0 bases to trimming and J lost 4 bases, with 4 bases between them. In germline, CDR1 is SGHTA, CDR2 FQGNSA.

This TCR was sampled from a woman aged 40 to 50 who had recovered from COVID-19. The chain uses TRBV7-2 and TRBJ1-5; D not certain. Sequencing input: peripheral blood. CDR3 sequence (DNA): TGTGCCAGCAGCTTAGCGTTAAATCAGCCCCAGCATTTT. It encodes CASSLALNQPQHF.